This T cell receptor beta chain was profiled in a study of cytomegalovirus exposure and HLA in healthy donors. V lost 3 bases and J lost 1, with 12 bases in between. The CDR3 sequence is 15 residues long. Germline CDR1 and CDR2: SGHVS and FQNEAQ. On this clone: Its antigen is unidentified.

13 Jbeta primers and 60 Vbeta primers were used for the PCR. Per the original data handling: Among the unique TCR beta chains that a later analysis counted, about 86 million in all, about 12 million were shared. Clones were sequenced by immunoSEQ multiplex PCR, and TCRdb holds only the in-frame ones, with some missing. V and J calls and clone size are given by that table; D and trimming were obtained from the DNA. The data show around 150,000 clones, with around 79% seen just once and around 1.7% held by the top ten. Study conclusions and caveats: CMV serostatus stood as the only immune exposure information on hand.

The V gene is TRBV7-8, the J gene TRBJ1-1; TRBD1 might be the D (6 bases). The sequence was collected from a woman in her twenties or thirties in good health and CMV-seronegative. The sequenced sample consisted of PBMCs. This CDR3 is CASSFTTGGNTEAFF. The CDR3 region has the DNA TGTGCCAGCAGCTTCACGACAGGCGGGAACACTGAAGCTTTCTTT.